This is a list of T cell receptor beta chains from one sample in a study of blood T cell repertoires in COVID-19. Sequencing used immunoSEQ multiplex PCR; TCRdb keeps in-frame clones, though not all of them. This sample carries about 430,000 clones, around nine tenths of them seen once, and the ten largest clones take approximately 1.5%. The sequencing sample was made of PBMCs or T cells enriched from blood (not recorded which). Receptors originate from a young woman who had been exposed to COVID-19. Both conserved end residues are part of each CDR3. D genes are given only for firm matches.

J,D,V,length,DNA,CDR3
TRBJ2-7,TRBD2,TRBV4-1,17,TGCGCCAGCAGCCAATCAACCGGGACTAGCGATCCATACGAGCAGTACTTC,CASSQSTGTSDPYEQYF
TRBJ1-1,TRBD1,TRBV9,17,TGTGCCAGCAGCCTGAGCCGGGACAGGGGGCGGAACACTGAAGCTTTCTTT,CASSLSRDRGRNTEAFF
TRBJ2-7,TRBD2,TRBV15,16,TGTGCCACCAGCAGGGAACCTAGCGGGAGCTTTTACGAGCAGTACTTC,CATSREPSGSFYEQYF
TRBJ2-1,-,TRBV27,13,TGTGCCAGCAGTCCGACACATTTCCCGCGGCAGTTCTTC,CASSPTHFPRQFF
TRBJ2-1,TRBD2,TRBV15,16,TGTGCCACCAGCAGAGATGGAACTAGCGCGAACAATGAGCAGTTCTTC,CATSRDGTSANNEQFF
TRBJ1-2,-,TRBV4-1,16,TGCGCCAGCAGCCAAGAGTTGTACGTCCCCTCTATTGACTACACCTTC,CASSQELYVPSIDYTF
TRBJ1-5,-,TRBV7-2,14,TGTGCCAGCAGCATAACCGGTCAGGGCCAGCCCCAGCATTTT,CASSITGQGQPQHF
TRBJ2-4,TRBD2,TRBV5-6,17,TGTGCCAGCAGCTTGGGGGTAGCGGGCGCCTCCAAAAACATTCAGTACTTC,CASSLGVAGASKNIQYF
TRBJ2-2,TRBD1,TRBV4-1,15,TGCGCCAGCAGCCAAAGACAGGGGGCGACCGGGGAGCTGTTTTTT,CASSQRQGATGELFF
TRBJ2-7,-,TRBV27,13,TGTGCCAGCAGTTTAGGGAGCCCCAACGAGCAGTACTTC,CASSLGSPNEQYF
TRBJ2-1,TRBD2,TRBV28,15,TGTGCCAGCAGTGCTGGACTAGCGGGACTCAATGAGCAGTTCTTC,CASSAGLAGLNEQFF
TRBJ2-2,TRBD2,TRBV4-2,17,TGTGCCAGCAGCCAAGAACTAGCGGGCATTAACACCGGGGAGCTGTTTTTT,CASSQELAGINTGELFF
TRBJ2-6,-,TRBV9,16,TGTGCCAGCAGCGTAGACCGCGGCTCTGGGGCCAACGTCCTGACTTTC,CASSVDRGSGANVLTF
TRBJ2-2,TRBD1,TRBV5-4,16,TGTGCCAGCAGTAGGACAGGGGTTGGAGGGACCGGGGAGCTGTTTTTT,CASSRTGVGGTGELFF
TRBJ2-7,TRBD1,TRBV28,16,TGTGCCAGCAGTTTCGTAGCCGGGACAGGGGAGTACGAGCAGTACTTC,CASSFVAGTGEYEQYF
TRBJ2-1,TRBD2,TRBV24-1,18,TGTGCCACCAGTGATCCCCGACTAGCGGACACCTCCTACAATGAGCAGTTCTTC,CATSDPRLADTSYNEQFF
TRBJ2-2,-,TRBV5-6,12,TGTGCCAGCAGCTTGACAGCCGGGGAGCTGTTTTTT,CASSLTAGELFF
TRBJ1-4,-,TRBV28,14,TGTGCCAGCAGTTTACTTACAGGGTTTGAAAAACTGTTTTTT,CASSLLTGFEKLFF
TRBJ2-7,-,TRBV4-1,12,TGCGCCAGCAGCATACATGTCTACGAGCAGTACTTC,CASSIHVYEQYF
TRBJ2-1,TRBD2,TRBV10-3,15,TGTGCCATCAGTGAACTAGCGGGAGGGGGCAATGAGCAGTTCTTC,CAISELAGGGNEQFF
TRBJ2-5,TRBD2,TRBV7-2,13,TGTGCCAGCAGTCCGGGGAGGGAAGGGACCCAGTACTTC,CASSPGREGTQYF
TRBJ2-5,TRBD1,TRBV6-5,14,TGTGCCAGCAGGCCGGGACAGGGGCAAGAGACCCAGTACTTC,CASRPGQGQETQYF
TRBJ2-2,-,TRBV9,14,TGTGCCAGCAGCGTTGTTTCGAGCACCGGGGAGCTGTTTTTT,CASSVVSSTGELFF